This T cell receptor beta chain was documented in a study of breast tumors, draining lymph nodes, adjacent tissues. Of note for this clonotype: What it recognizes is unknown. The junction and the germline gene differ at one end; a read error may be behind it.

Breast cancer patients provided tissue from their axillary draining lymph nodes. Findings and limits, study-wide: Luminal-like breast cancer showed significantly higher tumor–nontumor repertoire similarity than basal-like. Tumors had less TCR diversity than lymph nodes, more than nontumor tissue. Data fit most tumor T cells coming from lymph node, expanding in tumor.

TCRdb re-derived calls from the multiplex PCR reads in MiXCR, one entry per CDR3 protein. The sample contains 190,000 or so distinct CDR3 sequences, approximately 33% of which appear only once. CDR3 length: 14 amino acids. CDR1 and CDR2 (germline): LGHDT, YNNKEL (reference sequence). Sequenced: axillary lymph node tissue. This TCR was sampled from a female donor with breast cancer. Some clones in this sample may be carry-over from other donors' samples. This rearrangement joins TRBV3-1 to TRBJ2-1; 10 bases align to TRBD2. CDR3 DNA: TGTGCCAGCAGACCAGCGGGAGGGCATAATGAGCGGTTCTTC. Its protein product is CASRPAGGHNERFF.